This T cell receptor (beta chain) appears in the sequencing data of a study of human T cells and chemical hapten exposure. Study context: Across samples, TCR yields varied, mostly owing to small differences in pooled library volumes.

This clonotype came up a few times. Its specificity is not known. CDR1 is MDHEN and CDR2 is SYDVKM in the germline V gene. The CDR3 runs to 14 residues. Trimming left V 6 bases short and J 5 bases short, with 17 bases between. Described time point: healthy volunteer bleed at 6 weeks. The authors' total RNA extraction used unfractionated whole blood. Findings and limits, study-wide: DPC sensitization produced no change in TCRs with frequency above 1 in 1000.

Each cDNA molecule in the library carried unique molecular identifiers. Authors' analysis steps: A per-sample median of about 94,000 TCRs was observed, with counts ranging from roughly 20,000 to 750,000. TCRdb recomputed calls from the RACE reads with MiXCR, one row per CDR3 protein. What appears here as the V and J calls and clone size reflects TCRdb's work, not the paper's. The sample lists roughly 80,000 distinct CDR3 sequences; around 9.4% were seen once. V and J are TRBV28 and TRBJ2-7, with D possibly matching TRBD1 (6 bases). This sequence was found in a female donor in good health. Some clones in this sample may be carry-over from other donors' samples. The sample consisted of whole blood. CDR3 protein: CASSLQGFADEQYF. Here the CDR3 DNA reads TGTGCCAGCAGCTTACAGGGATTCGCGGACGAGCAGTACTTC.